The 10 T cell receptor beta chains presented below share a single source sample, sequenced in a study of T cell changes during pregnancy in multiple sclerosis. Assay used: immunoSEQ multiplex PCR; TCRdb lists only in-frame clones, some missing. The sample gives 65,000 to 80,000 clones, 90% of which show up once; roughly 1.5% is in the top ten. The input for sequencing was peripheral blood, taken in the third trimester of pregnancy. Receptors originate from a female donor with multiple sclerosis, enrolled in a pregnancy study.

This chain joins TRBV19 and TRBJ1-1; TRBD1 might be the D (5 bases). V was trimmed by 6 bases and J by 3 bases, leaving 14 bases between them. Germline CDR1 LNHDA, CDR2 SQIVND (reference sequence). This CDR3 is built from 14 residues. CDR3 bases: TGTGCCAGTAGGCAGCAGGGTGGGTACACTGAAGCTTTCTTT. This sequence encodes CASRQQGGYTEAFF.

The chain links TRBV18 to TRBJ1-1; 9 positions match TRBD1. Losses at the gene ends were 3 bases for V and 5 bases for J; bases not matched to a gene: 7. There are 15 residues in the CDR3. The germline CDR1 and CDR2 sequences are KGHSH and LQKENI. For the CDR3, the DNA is TGTGCCAGCTCACCTCTCCCGGACAGGGGAACTGAAGCTTTCTTT. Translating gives CASSPLPDRGTEAFF.

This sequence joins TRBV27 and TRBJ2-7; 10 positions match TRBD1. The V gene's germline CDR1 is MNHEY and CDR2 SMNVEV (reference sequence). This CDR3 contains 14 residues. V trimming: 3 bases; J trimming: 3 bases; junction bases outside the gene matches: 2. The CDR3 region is CASSFGTGVYEQYF. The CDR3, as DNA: TGTGCCAGCAGTTTTGGGACAGGGGTCTACGAGCAGTACTTC.

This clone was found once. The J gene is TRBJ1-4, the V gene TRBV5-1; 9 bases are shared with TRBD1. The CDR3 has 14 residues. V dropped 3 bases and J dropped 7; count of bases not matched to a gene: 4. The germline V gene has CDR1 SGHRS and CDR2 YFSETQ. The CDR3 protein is CASSWGQGGEKLFF. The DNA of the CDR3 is TGCGCCAGCAGCTGGGGACAGGGAGGTGAAAAACTGTTTTTT. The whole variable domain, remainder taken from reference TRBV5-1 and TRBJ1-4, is KAGVTQTPRYLIKTRGQQVTLSCSPISGHRSVSWYQQTPGQGLQFLFEYFSETQRNKGNFPGRFSGRQFSNSRSEMNVSTLELGDSALYLCASSWGQGGEKLFFGSGTQLSVL.

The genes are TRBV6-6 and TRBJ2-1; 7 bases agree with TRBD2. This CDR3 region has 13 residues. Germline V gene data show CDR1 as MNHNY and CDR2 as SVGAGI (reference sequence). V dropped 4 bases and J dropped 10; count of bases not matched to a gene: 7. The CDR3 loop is CASSSVAGVEQFF. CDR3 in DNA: TGTGCCAGCAGTTCTGTGGCGGGGGTGGAGCAGTTCTTC.

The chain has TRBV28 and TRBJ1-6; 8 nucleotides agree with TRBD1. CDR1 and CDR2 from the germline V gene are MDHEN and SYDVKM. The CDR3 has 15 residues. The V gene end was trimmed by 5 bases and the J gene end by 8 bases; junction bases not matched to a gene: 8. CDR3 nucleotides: TGTGCCAGCAGTACGATGGACAGGGATGATTCACCCCTCCACTTT. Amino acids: CASSTMDRDDSPLHF.

As DNA, the CDR3 is TGTGCCAGCAGCCTTACGACAGGGGACGGCTACACCTTC. This encodes CASSLTTGDGYTF. The chain carries TRBV5-4 and TRBJ1-2; TRBD1 matches at 8 bases. Germline V gives CDR1 SGHNT, CDR2 YYREEE (reference sequence). The CDR3 has 13 amino acids. The V and J ends lost 4 bases and 8 bases, in that order; junction bases with no gene match: 7.

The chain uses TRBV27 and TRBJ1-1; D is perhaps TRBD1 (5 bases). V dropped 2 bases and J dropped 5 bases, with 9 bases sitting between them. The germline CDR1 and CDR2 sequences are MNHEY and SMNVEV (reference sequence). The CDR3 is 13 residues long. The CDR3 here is CASSLLTDTEAFF. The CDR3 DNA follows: TGTGCCAGCAGTTTACTGACAGATACTGAAGCTTTCTTT.

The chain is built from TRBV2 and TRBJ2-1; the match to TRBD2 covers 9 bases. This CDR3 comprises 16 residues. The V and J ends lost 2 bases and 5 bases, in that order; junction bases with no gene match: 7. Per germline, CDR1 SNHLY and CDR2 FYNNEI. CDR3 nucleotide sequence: TGTGCCAGCAGTGAAAGTTGGCTAGCGGGGAACAATGAGCAGTTCTTC. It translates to CASSESWLAGNNEQFF.

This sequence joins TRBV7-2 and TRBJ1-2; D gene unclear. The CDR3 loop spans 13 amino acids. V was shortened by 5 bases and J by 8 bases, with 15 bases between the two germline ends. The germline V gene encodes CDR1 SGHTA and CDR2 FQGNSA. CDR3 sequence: CASSPRNEEGYTF. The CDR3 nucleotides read TGTGCCAGCAGCCCTAGAAACGAAGAAGGCTACACCTTC.